These 32 T cell receptor beta chains share one sample of origin, sequenced in a study of T cell clusters in autoimmune cytopenias. TRB amplification used around 270 ng of peripheral blood genomic DNA. One tube held mixed TRB-A and TRB-B primer pools for touch-down PCR. TCRdb reworked the multiplex PCR reads into one entry per CDR3 protein, no DNA. The sample holds approximately 6,000 distinct CDR3 sequences. These data were also filed under a second study, of T cell repertoires in aging, cancer and after chemotherapy.

The sequenced sample was peripheral blood. The source of these receptors is a human donor in good health.

The rearrangement links TRBV27 to TRBJ2-7; TCRdb designates TRBD1, a call that cannot be tested without DNA. The CDR3 consists of 13 residues. Germline CDR1 and CDR2: MNHEY and SMNVEV (reference sequence). The CDR3 sequence is CASSFNRAGEQYF.

The V gene is TRBV12-3 or TRBV12-4, the J gene TRBJ2-1; lacking DNA, the TRBD2 call made by TCRdb goes unchecked. This CDR3 region has 16 residues. CDR3: CASSLEGTSGHNEQFF.

This chain joins TRBV5-1 and TRBJ2-3; TCRdb's D call of TRBD2 is untestable without DNA. The V gene's germline CDR1 is SGHRS and CDR2 YFSETQ. The CDR3 spans 18 residues. The chain's CDR3 is CASSLDVASGARTDTQYF.

The chain links TRBV19 to TRBJ2-2. The V gene's germline CDR1 is LNHDA and CDR2 SQIVND (reference sequence). CDR3 length: 13 residues. CDR3 protein: CASSIMLAGELFF.

In terms of frequency, this clonotype is medium-sized. The chain uses TRBV7-6 and TRBJ2-2; TCRdb's D call, TRBD2, is unchecked because there is no DNA. The CDR3 covers 12 residues. Germline CDR1 is SGHVS and CDR2 is FNYEAQ. Here the CDR3 reads CASSAVPGELFF. Based on the CDR3 plus reference TRBV7-6 and TRBJ2-2, the full variable domain is GAGVSQSPRYKVTKRGQDVALRCDPISGHVSLYWYRQALGQGPEFLTYFNYEAQQDKSGLPNDRFSAERPEGSISTLTIQRTEQRDSAMYRCASSAVPGELFFGEGSRLTVL.

This chain connects TRBV5-1 to TRBJ2-3. The CDR3 sequence is 14 residues long. CDR1 is SGHRS, CDR2 YFSETQ, per germline. This CDR3 is CASSGTHGTDTQYF.

V usage is TRBV19 and J usage is TRBJ2-1; the D gene TCRdb calls, TRBD1, cannot be checked with no DNA. Germline-derived CDR1 and CDR2 are LNHDA and SQIVND (reference sequence). The CDR3 loop spans 14 amino acids. CDR3 amino acids: CASSSGISYNEQFF.

The chain recombines TRBV6-5 with TRBJ2-3; lacking DNA, the TRBD1 call made by TCRdb goes unchecked. This CDR3 has 12 amino acids. Germline CDR1 is MNHEY and CDR2 is SVGAGI. The CDR3 sequence: CASSRSGDTQYF.

CDR3 amino acids: CASSYSRVYNEQFF. The genes are TRBV6-2 or TRBV6-3 and TRBJ2-1. In germline, CDR1 is MNHEY, CDR2 SVGEGT. This CDR3 is 14 amino acids long.

The J gene is TRBJ1-4, the V gene TRBV15; lacking DNA, the TRBD1 call made by TCRdb goes unchecked. Germline V gene data show CDR1 as LNHNV and CDR2 as YYDKDF (reference sequence). The CDR3 spans 18 residues. The CDR3 protein is CATSRDLVLGVRGEKLFF.

The chain links TRBV7-6 to TRBJ1-6; TCRdb reports TRBD1, a call that lacks DNA to check it against. Germline values: CDR1 SGHVS, CDR2 FNYEAQ. This CDR3 contains 12 residues. The CDR3 loop is CASSEQGAPLHF.

The V and J genes are TRBV12-3 or TRBV12-4 and TRBJ2-3; TCRdb returns TRBD1, unconfirmable since there is no DNA. The CDR3 length is 15 residues. Here the CDR3 reads CASSSRDSGTDTQYF.

The chain recombines TRBV6-6 with TRBJ2-5; the D call from TCRdb, TRBD2, cannot be confirmed without DNA. From germline, CDR1 is MNHNY and CDR2 SVGAGI (reference sequence). This CDR3 is built from 14 residues. The CDR3 sequence is CATTSPSDQETQYF.

The chain is built from TRBV5-4 and TRBJ2-3. There are 12 residues in the CDR3. Germline V gives CDR1 SGHNT, CDR2 YYREEE (reference sequence). Here the CDR3 reads CASSIVGDTQYF.

J is TRBJ1-1 and V is TRBV19; TCRdb names TRBD1, which stays unverified in the absence of DNA. Germline values: CDR1 LNHDA, CDR2 SQIVND (reference sequence). This CDR3 comprises 14 residues. CDR3 amino acids: CASSIPTRTGPAFF. Filled out from reference TRBV19 and TRBJ1-1, the complete variable domain reads DGGITQSPKYLFRKEGQNVTLSCEQNLNHDAMYWYRQDPGQGLRLIYYSQIVNDFQKGDIAEGYSVSREKKESFPLTVTSAQKNPTAFYLCASSIPTRTGPAFFGQGTRLTVV.

The gene calls are TRBV29-1 and TRBJ2-2; no DNA is available, so the TRBD2 call from TCRdb remains unchecked. In germline, CDR1 is SQVTM, CDR2 ANQGSEA. This CDR3 is 15 amino acids long. The CDR3 loop reads CSVRRGAVRSGELFF.

This chain links TRBV30 with TRBJ2-1; the D call of TRBD1 rests on TCRdb alone, since no DNA is present to check it. The CDR3 sequence is 14 residues long. CDR1 is GTSNPN, CDR2 SVGIG, per germline (reference sequence). CDR3 region: CAWKGRDLYNEQFF.

V gene TRBV6-2 or TRBV6-3 combines with J gene TRBJ1-1. Germline V gives CDR1 MNHEY, CDR2 SVGEGT. CDR3 length: 14 residues. CDR3 sequence reads: CASSPTGGGTEAFF.

The rearrangement joins TRBV15 to TRBJ2-1; TCRdb gives TRBD1 as the D gene, but with no DNA this cannot be confirmed. Per the germline V gene, CDR1 is LNHNV and CDR2 is YYDKDF (reference sequence). CDR3 length equals 14 residues. The chain's CDR3 is CATSRDNPPNEQFF.

The J gene is TRBJ1-2, the V gene TRBV6-5; TCRdb returns TRBD1, unconfirmable since there is no DNA. This CDR3 spans 13 amino acids. Germline CDR1 is MNHEY and CDR2 is SVGAGI. CDR3 in amino acids: CASRPYPRDGYTF.

CDR3 amino acids: CASSFPGVEAFF. The chain has TRBV12-3 or TRBV12-4 and TRBJ1-1. The CDR3 is 12 residues long.

V gene TRBV6-1 combines with J gene TRBJ1-1. In germline, CDR1 is MNHNS, CDR2 SASEGT. CDR3 length: 12 residues. The CDR3 spells CASSGAYAEAFF.

The rearrangement uses TRBV24-1 and TRBJ1-4; TCRdb indicates TRBD1, and absent DNA this call remains unverified. Germline CDR1 is KGHDR and CDR2 is SFDVKD. The CDR3 is 15 residues long. The CDR3 here is CATSDPGQANEKLFF.

The chain combines TRBV5-4 with TRBJ1-1; there is no DNA to check the TCRdb D call of TRBD1. Germline V gene lookup returns CDR1 SGHNT and CDR2 YYREEE (reference sequence). The length of the CDR3 is 15 residues. CDR3 protein: CASSLSFGGAAEAFF.

This rearrangement joins TRBV5-4 to TRBJ1-6. The CDR3 is 15 amino acids. Looked up from germline, CDR1 is SGHNT and CDR2 is YYREEE (reference sequence). CDR3 in amino acids: CASSPGTTGNSPLHF.

The CDR3 loop is CASSFTPRAEQYF. The chain has TRBV27 and TRBJ2-7; as DNA is missing, the TRBD1 call by TCRdb cannot be tested. Germline values: CDR1 MNHEY, CDR2 SMNVEV (reference sequence). This CDR3 has 13 residues.

V gene TRBV6-1 combines with J gene TRBJ2-7. The germline CDR1 and CDR2 sequences are MNHNS and SASEGT. The CDR3 totals 15 residues. This CDR3 is CASSYGGPGNYEQYF.

The rearrangement uses TRBV6-1 and TRBJ2-2; the TRBD1 assignment by TCRdb is unverifiable without DNA. Germline V gene data show CDR1 as MNHNS and CDR2 as SASEGT. The CDR3 is 14 amino acids. CDR3 protein: CASSHRGGVGELFF.

V gene TRBV5-1 combines with J gene TRBJ2-1; TCRdb's assignment of TRBD2 cannot be checked, as there is no DNA. Germline V gives CDR1 SGHRS, CDR2 YFSETQ. The CDR3 sequence is 16 residues long. CDR3 sequence reads: CASSPGGTSGSNEQFF.

The V gene is TRBV6-6, the J gene TRBJ2-5; TCRdb reports TRBD2, a call that lacks DNA to check it against. Germline assignment: CDR1 MNHNY and CDR2 SVGAGI (reference sequence). The length of the CDR3 is 12 residues. The CDR3 spells CAGGGAGETQYF.

V and J are TRBV12-3 or TRBV12-4 and TRBJ1-4; the TRBD1 assignment by TCRdb is unverifiable without DNA. CDR3 length: 14 amino acids. CDR3 sequence: CASRVRGSNEKLFF.

The chain combines TRBV6-2 or TRBV6-3 with TRBJ2-2; TCRdb gives TRBD1 as the D gene, but with no DNA this cannot be confirmed. CDR3 length: 15 residues. From germline, CDR1 is MNHEY and CDR2 SVGEGT. The CDR3 loop reads CASSPGGTNTGELFF.